The T cell receptor (beta chain) under discussion was sequenced for a study of blood T cell repertoires in COVID-19. For the study at large: PBMCs, B-cell-depleted T cells, or T cells were the source of the cDNA or gDNA that made up the material.

Per the germline V gene, CDR1 is SEHNR and CDR2 is FQNEAQ (reference sequence). J gave up 3 bases and V 4 bases, and 6 bases lay outside the gene matches. CDR3 size: 15 residues. Original handling: Estimation of nucleated cell counts was performed using reference gene primer amplification. Produced via immunoSEQ multiplex PCR; TCRdb's table is partial and in-frame only. Clonal size and the V and J genes are those of that table, whereas D and trimming came from the DNA. This sample has 110,000 or so clones, with about 88% found just once. Sequenced material: peripheral blood. The receptor comes from a woman between 65 and 79 years old who had recovered from COVID-19. The rearrangement uses TRBV7-9 and TRBJ1-3; TRBD1 aligns across 7 bases. The CDR3 nucleotides read TGTGCCAGCAGCTCCAGGGGGGCATTTGGAAACACCATATATTTT. Amino acid sequence: CASSSRGAFGNTIYF.